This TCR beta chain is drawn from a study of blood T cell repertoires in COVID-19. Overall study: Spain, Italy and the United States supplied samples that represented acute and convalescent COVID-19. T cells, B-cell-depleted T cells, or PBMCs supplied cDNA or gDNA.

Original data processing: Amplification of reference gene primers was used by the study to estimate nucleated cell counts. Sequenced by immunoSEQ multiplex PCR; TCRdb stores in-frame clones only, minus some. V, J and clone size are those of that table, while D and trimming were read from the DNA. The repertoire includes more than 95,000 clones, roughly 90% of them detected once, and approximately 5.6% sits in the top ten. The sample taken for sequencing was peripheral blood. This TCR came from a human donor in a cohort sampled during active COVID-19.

The CDR3 sequence: CASSTLHRGQYNSPLHF. Here the CDR3 DNA reads TGTGCCAGCAGTACCCTTCATCGCGGACAGTATAATTCACCCCTCCACTTT. The V call is TRBV28, the J call TRBJ1-6, with D maybe TRBD1 (6 bases). CDR1 is MDHEN and CDR2 is SYDVKM in the germline V gene. CDR3 length equals 17 residues. V lost 5 bases, J lost 4 bases, and 18 bases lay in between.